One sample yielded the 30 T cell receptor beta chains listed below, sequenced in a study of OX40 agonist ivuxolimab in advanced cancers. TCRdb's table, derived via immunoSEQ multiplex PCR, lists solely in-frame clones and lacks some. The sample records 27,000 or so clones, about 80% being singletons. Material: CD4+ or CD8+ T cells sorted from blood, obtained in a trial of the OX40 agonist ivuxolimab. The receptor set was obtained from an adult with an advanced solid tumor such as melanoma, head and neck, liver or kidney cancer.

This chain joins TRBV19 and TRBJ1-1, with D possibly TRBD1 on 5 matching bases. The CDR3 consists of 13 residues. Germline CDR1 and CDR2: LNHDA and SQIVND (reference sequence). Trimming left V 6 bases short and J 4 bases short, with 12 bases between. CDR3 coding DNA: TGTGCCAGTAGGCCCGTGGGGGGCACTGAAGCTTTCTTT. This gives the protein CASRPVGGTEAFF.

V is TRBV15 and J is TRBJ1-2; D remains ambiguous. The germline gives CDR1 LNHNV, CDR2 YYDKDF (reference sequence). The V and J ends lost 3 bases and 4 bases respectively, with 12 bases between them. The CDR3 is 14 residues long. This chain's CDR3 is CATSSSQNSYGYTF. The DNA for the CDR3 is TGTGCCACCAGCAGTTCCCAAAACAGCTATGGCTACACCTTC.

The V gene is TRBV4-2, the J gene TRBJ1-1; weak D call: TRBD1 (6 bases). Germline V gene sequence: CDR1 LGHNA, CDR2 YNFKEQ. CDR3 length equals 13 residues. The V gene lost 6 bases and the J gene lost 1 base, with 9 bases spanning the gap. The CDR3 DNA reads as TGTGCCAGCAGTAGAGGGGGGAACACTGAAGCTTTCTTT. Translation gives CASSRGGNTEAFF.

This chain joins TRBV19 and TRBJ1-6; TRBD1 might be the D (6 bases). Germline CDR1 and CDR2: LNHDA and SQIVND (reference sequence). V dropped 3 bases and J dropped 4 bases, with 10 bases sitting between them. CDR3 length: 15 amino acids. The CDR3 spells CASSIPDRYNSPLHF. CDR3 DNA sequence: TGTGCCAGTAGTATCCCCGACAGGTATAATTCACCCCTCCACTTT. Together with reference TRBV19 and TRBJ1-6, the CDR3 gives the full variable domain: DGGITQSPKYLFRKEGQNVTLSCEQNLNHDAMYWYRQDPGQGLRLIYYSQIVNDFQKGDIAEGYSVSREKKESFPLTVTSAQKNPTAFYLCASSIPDRYNSPLHFGNGTRLTVT.

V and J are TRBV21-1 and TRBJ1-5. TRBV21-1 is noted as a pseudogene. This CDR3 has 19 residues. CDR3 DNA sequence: TGTGCCAGCAGCAAAGCGCAGAGGGAAATAGGGAAAGGCAATCAGCCCCAGCATTTT. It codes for CASSKAQREIGKGNQPQHF.

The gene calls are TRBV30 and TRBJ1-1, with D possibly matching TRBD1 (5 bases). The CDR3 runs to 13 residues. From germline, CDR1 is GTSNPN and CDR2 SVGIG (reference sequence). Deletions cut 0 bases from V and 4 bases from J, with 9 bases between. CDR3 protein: CAWSVIGVTEAFF. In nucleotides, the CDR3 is TGTGCCTGGAGTGTGATAGGGGTCACTGAAGCTTTCTTT.

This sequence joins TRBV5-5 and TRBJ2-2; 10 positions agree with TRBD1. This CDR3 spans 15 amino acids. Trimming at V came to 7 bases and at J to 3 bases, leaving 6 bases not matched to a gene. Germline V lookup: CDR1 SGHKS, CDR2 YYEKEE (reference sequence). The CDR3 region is CASHRGTGDTGELFF. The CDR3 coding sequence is TGTGCCAGCCACCGGGGGACAGGGGACACCGGGGAGCTGTTTTTT.

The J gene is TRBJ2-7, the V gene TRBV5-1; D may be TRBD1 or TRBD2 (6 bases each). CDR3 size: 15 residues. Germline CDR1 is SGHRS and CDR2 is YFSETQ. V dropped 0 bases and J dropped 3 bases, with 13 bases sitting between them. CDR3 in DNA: TGCGCCAGCAGCTTGGGGTCGGAGGGGGGCTACGAGCAGTACTTC. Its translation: CASSLGSEGGYEQYF.

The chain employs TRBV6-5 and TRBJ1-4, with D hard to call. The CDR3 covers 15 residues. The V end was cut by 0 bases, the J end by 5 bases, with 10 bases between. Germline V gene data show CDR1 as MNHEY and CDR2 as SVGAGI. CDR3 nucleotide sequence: TGTGCCAGCAGTTACTCTGGGAGAGGGAATGAAAAACTGTTTTTT. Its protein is CASSYSGRGNEKLFF.

The CDR3 loop reads CASSDGQAYNEQFF. The CDR3 DNA is TGTGCCAGCAGTGACGGGCAGGCCTACAATGAGCAGTTCTTC. The chain uses TRBV2 and TRBJ2-1; no clear D gene. There are 14 residues in the CDR3. V was shortened by 3 bases and J by 2 bases, with 8 bases between the two germline ends. Germline V gene sequence: CDR1 SNHLY, CDR2 FYNNEI.

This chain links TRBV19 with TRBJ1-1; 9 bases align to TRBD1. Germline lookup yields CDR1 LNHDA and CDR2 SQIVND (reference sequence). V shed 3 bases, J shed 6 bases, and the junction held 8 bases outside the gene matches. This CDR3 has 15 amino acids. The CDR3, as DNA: TGTGCCAGTAGTATCGGGACAGGGATAGTCGCTGAAGCTTTCTTT. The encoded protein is CASSIGTGIVAEAFF.

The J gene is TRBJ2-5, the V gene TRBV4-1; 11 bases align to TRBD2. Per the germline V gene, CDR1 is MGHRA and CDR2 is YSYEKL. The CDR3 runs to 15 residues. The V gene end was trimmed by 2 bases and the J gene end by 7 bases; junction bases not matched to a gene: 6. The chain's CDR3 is CASSQRDSGGGTQYF. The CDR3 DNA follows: TGCGCCAGCAGCCAAAGGGATAGCGGGGGGGGGACCCAGTACTTC.

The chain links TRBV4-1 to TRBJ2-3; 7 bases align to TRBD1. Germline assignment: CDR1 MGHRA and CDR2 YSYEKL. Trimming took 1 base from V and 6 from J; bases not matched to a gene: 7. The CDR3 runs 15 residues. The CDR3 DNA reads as TGCGCCAGCAGCCAAGCGGACAGGTGGGAGGATACGCAGTATTTT. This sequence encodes CASSQADRWEDTQYF.

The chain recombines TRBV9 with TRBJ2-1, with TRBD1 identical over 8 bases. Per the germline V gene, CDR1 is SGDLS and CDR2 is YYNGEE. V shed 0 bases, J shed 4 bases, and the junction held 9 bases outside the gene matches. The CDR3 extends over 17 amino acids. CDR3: CASSVAWGQETYNEQFF. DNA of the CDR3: TGTGCCAGCAGCGTAGCTTGGGGACAGGAGACATACAATGAGCAGTTCTTC. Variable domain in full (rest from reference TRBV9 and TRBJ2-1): DSGVTQTPKHLITATGQRVTLRCSPRSGDLSVYWYQQSLDQGLQFLIQYYNGEERAKGNILERFSAQQFPDLHSELNLSSLELGDSALYFCASSVAWGQETYNEQFFGPGTRLTVL.

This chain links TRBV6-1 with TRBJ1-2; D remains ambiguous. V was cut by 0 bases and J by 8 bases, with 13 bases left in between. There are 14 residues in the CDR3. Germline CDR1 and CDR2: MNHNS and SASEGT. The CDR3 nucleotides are TGTGCCAGCAGTGAAGCCCCGGGAGATCCGGGCTACACCTTC. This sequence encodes CASSEAPGDPGYTF.

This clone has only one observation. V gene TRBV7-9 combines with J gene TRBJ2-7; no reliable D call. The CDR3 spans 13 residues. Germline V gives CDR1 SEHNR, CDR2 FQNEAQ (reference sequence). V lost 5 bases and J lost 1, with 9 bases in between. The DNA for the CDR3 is TGTGCCAGCAGCCCGAGAGGATCCTACGAGCAGTACTTC. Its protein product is CASSPRGSYEQYF. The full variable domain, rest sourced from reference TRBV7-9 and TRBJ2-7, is DTGVSQNPRHKITKRGQNVTFRCDPISEHNRLYWYRQTLGQGPEFLTYFQNEAQLEKSRLLSDRFSAERPKGSFSTLEIQRTEQGDSAMYLCASSPRGSYEQYFGPGTRLTVT.

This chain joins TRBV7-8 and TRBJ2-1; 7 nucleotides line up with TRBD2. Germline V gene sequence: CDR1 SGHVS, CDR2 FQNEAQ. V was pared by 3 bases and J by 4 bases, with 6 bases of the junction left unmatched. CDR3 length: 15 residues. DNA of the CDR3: TGTGCCAGCAGCTTGGTGCTAGCGGATTACAATGAGCAGTTCTTC. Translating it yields CASSLVLADYNEQFF.

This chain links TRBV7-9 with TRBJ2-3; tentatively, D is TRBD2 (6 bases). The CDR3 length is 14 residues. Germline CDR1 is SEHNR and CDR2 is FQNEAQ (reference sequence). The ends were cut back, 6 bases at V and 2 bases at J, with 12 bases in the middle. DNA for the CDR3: TGTGCCAGCAGAACCGGGACTCTCACAGATACGCAGTATTTT. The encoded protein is CASRTGTLTDTQYF.

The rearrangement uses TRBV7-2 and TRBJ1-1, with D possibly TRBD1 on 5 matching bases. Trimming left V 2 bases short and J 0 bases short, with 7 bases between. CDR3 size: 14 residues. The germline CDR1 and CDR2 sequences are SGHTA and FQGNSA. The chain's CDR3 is CASSLNRMNTEAFF. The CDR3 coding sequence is TGTGCCAGCAGCTTAAACAGGATGAACACTGAAGCTTTCTTT.

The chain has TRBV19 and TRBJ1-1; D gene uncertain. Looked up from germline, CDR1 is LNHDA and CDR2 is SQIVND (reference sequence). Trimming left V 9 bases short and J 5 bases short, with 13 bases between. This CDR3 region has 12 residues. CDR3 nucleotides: TGTGCCAGCGCCCGGTTTTTGACTGAAGCTTTCTTT. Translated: CASARFLTEAFF.

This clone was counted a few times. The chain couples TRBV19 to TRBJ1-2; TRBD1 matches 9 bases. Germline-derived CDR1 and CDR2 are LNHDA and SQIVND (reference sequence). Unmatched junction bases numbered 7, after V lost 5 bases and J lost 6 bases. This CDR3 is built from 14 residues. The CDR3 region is CASSATGGLDGYTF. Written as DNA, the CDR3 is TGTGCCAGTAGTGCGACAGGGGGATTGGATGGCTACACCTTC.

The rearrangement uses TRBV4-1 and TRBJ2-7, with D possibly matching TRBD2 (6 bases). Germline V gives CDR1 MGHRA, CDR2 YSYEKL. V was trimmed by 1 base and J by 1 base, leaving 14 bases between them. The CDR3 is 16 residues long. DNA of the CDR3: TGCGCCAGCAGCCAAGTAGGCGGGGCGACGTCCTACGAGCAGTACTTC. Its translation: CASSQVGGATSYEQYF.

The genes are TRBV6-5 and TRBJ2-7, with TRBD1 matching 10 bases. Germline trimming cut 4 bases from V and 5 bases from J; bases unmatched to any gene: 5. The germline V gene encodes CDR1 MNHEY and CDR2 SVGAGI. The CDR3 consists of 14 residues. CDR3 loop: CASSSRDRGNEQYF. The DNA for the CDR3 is TGTGCCAGCAGTTCGCGGGACAGGGGAAACGAGCAGTACTTC.

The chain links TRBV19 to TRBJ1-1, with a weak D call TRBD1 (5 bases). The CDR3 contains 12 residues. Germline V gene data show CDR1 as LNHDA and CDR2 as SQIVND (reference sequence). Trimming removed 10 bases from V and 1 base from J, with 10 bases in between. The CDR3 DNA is TGTGCCACCAGGGACGGGAACACTGAAGCTTTCTTT. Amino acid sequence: CATRDGNTEAFF.

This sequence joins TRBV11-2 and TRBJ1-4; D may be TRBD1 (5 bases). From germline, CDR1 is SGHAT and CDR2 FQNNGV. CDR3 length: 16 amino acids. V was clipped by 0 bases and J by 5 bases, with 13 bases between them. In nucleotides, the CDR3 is TGTGCCAGCAGCTTAGATAGCAGGGTGAAGAATGAAAAACTGTTTTTT. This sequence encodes CASSLDSRVKNEKLFF.

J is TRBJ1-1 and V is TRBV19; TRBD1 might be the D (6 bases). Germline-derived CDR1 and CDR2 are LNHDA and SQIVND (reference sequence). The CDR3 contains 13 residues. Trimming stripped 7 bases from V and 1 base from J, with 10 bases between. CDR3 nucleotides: TGTGCCAGTAATGACAGGCCGAACACTGAAGCTTTCTTT. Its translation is CASNDRPNTEAFF.

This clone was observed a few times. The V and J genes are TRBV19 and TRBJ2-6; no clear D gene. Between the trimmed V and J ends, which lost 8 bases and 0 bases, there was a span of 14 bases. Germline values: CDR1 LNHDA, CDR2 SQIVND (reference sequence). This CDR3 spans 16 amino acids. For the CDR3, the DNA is TGTGCCAGTTCGAATGGGGATCCCTCTGGGGCCAACGTCCTGACTTTC. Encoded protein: CASSNGDPSGANVLTF.

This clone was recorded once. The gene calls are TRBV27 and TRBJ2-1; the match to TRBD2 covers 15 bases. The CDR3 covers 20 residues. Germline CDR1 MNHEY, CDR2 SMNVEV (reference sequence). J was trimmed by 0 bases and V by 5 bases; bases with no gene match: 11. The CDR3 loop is CASSVFRTSGGESSYNEQFF. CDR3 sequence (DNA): TGTGCCAGCAGTGTGTTCCGGACTAGCGGGGGGGAAAGCTCCTACAATGAGCAGTTCTTC.

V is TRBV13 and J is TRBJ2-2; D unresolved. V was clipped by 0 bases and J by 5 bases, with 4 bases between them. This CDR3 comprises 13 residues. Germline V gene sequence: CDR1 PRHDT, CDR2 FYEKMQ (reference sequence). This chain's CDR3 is CASSLGSTGELFF. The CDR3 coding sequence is TGTGCCAGCAGCTTAGGCAGTACCGGGGAGCTGTTTTTT.

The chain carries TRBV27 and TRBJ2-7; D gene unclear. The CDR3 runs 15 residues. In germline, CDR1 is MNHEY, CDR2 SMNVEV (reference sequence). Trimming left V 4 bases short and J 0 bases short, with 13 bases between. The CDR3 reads CASSSVLETSYEQYF. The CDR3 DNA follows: TGTGCCAGCAGTTCCGTCCTGGAAACCTCCTACGAGCAGTACTTC.